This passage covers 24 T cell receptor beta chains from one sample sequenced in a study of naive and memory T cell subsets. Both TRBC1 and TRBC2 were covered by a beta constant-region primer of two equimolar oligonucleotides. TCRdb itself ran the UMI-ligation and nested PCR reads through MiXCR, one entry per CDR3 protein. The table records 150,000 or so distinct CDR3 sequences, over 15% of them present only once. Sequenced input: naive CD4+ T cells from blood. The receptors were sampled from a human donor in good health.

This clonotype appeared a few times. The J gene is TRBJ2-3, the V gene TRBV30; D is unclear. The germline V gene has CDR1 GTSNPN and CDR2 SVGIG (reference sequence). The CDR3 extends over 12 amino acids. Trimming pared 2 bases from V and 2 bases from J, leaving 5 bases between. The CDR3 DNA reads TGTGCCTGGAGTCTCGTCACAGATACGCAGTATTTT. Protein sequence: CAWSLVTDTQYF.

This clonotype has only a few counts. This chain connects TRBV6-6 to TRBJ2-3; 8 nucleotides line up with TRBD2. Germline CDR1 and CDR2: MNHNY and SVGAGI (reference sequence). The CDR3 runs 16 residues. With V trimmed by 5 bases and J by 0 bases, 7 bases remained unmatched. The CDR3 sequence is CASSHLRGASTDTQYF. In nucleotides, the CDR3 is TGTGCCAGCAGTCATTTGCGGGGGGCGAGCACAGATACGCAGTATTTT.

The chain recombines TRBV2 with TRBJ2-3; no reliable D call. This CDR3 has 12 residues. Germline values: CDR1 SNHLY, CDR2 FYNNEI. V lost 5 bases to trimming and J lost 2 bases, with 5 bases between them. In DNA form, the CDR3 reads TGTGCCAGCAGTATTAACACAGATACGCAGTATTTT. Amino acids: CASSINTDTQYF.

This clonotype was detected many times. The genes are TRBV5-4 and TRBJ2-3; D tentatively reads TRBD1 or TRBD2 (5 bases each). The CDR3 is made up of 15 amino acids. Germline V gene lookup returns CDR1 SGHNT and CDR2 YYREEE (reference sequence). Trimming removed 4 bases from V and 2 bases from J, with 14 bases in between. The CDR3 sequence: CASSGGLGPTDTQYF. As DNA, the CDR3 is TGTGCCAGCAGCGGCGGACTGGGGCCCACAGATACGCAGTATTTT.

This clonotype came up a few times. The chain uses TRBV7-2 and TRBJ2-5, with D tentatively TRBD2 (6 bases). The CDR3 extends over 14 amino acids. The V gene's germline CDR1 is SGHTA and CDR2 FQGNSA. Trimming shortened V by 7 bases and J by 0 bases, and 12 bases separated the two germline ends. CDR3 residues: CASNRWGDQETQYF. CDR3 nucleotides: TGTGCCAGCAATCGGTGGGGGGACCAAGAGACCCAGTACTTC. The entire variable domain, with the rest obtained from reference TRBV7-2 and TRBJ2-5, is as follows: GAGVSQSPSNKVTEKGKDVELRCDPISGHTALYWYRQSLGQGLEFLIYFQGNSAPDKSGLPSDRFSAERTGGSVSTLTIQRTQQEDSAVYLCASNRWGDQETQYFGPGTRLLVL.

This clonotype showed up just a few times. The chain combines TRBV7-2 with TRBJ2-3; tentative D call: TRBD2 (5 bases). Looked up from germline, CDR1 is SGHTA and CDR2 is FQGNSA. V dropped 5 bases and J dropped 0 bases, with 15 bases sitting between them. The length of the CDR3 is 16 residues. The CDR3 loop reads CASSPSSLASTDTQYF. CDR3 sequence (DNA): TGTGCCAGCAGCCCTAGTAGTCTAGCTAGCACAGATACGCAGTATTTT.

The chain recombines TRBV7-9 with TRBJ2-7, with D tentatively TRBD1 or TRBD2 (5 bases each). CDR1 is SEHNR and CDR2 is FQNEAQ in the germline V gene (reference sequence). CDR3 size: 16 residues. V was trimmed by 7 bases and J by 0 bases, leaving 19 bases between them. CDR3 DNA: TGTGCCAGCACCTTGCTTGGGGACCCTAGCTCCTACGAGCAGTACTTC. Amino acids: CASTLLGDPSSYEQYF.

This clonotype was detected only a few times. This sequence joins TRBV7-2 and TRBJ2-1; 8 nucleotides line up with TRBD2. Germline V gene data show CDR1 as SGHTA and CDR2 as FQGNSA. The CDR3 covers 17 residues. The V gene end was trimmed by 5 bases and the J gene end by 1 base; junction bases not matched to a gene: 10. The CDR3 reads CASSLQSGSGSYNEQFF. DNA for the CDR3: TGTGCCAGCAGCCTACAAAGCGGGAGTGGGTCCTACAATGAGCAGTTCTTC.

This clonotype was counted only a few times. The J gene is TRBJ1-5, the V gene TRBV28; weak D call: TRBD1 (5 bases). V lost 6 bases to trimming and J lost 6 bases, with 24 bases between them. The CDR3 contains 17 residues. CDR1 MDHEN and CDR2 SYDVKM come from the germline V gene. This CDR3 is CASSKKGRLKYGQPQHF. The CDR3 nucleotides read TGTGCCAGCAGCAAAAAGGGGCGTTTAAAATACGGTCAGCCCCAGCATTTT.

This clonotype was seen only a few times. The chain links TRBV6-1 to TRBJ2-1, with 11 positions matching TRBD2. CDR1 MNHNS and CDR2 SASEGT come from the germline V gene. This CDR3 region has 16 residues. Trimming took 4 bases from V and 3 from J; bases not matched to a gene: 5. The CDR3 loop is CASSGGLAEYYNEQFF. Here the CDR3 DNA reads TGTGCCAGCAGTGGGGGACTAGCGGAATACTACAATGAGCAGTTCTTC.

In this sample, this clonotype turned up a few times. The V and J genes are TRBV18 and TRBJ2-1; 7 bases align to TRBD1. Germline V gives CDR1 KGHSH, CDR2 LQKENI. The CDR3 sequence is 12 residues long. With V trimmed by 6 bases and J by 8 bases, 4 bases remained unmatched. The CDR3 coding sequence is TGTGCCAGCTCTCCTACAGGGGATGAGCAGTTCTTC. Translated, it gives CASSPTGDEQFF.

The CDR3 region is CAISESQGVIETQYF. The CDR3 nucleotides are TGTGCCATCAGTGAGTCACAGGGGGTCATTGAGACCCAGTACTTC. The genes are TRBV10-3 and TRBJ2-5; TRBD1 matches at 8 bases. The CDR3 covers 15 residues. J was trimmed by 5 bases and V by 0 bases; bases with no gene match: 5. Germline CDR1 is ENHRY and CDR2 is SYGVKD.

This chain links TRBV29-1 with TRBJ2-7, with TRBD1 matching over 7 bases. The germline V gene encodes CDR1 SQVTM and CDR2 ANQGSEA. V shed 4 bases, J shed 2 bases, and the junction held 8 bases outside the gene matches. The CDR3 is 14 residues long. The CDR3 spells CSVVQYRGTYEQYF. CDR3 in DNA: TGCAGCGTTGTCCAATACAGGGGAACCTACGAGCAGTACTTC.

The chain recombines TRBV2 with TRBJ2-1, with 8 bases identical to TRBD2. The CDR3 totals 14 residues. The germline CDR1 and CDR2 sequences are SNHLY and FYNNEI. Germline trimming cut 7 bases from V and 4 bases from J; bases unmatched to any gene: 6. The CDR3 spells CASTTSGKYNEQFF. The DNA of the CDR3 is TGTGCCAGCACCACTAGCGGAAAATACAATGAGCAGTTCTTC.

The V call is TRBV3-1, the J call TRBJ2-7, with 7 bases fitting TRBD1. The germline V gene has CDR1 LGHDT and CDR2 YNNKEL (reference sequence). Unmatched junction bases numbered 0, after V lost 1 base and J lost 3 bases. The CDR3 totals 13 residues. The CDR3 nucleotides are TGTGCCAGCAGCCAAGGGACAGGCTACGAGCAGTACTTC. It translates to CASSQGTGYEQYF.

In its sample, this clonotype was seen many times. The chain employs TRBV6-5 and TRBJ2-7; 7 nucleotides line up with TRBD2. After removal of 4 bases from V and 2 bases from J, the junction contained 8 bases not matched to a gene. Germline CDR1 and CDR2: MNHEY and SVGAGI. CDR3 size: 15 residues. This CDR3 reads CASSSLGGSPYEQYF. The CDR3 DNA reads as TGTGCCAGCAGTTCGTTGGGAGGGTCCCCCTACGAGCAGTACTTC.

CDR3 protein: CASRRERSSTDTQYF. DNA for the CDR3: TGTGCCAGCCGCCGGGAACGCTCTAGCACAGATACGCAGTATTTT. This chain uses TRBV2 with TRBJ2-3; maybe TRBD2 (5 bases). This CDR3 is built from 15 residues. The V and J ends lost 8 bases and 0 bases respectively, with 15 bases between them. The germline V gene encodes CDR1 SNHLY and CDR2 FYNNEI.

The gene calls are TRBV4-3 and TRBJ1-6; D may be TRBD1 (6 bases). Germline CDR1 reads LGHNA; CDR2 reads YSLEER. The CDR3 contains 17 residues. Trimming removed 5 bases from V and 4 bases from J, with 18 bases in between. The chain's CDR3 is CASSSGAGTPYNSPLHF. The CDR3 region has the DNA TGCGCCAGCAGCTCAGGGGCCGGGACACCGTATAATTCACCCCTCCACTTT.

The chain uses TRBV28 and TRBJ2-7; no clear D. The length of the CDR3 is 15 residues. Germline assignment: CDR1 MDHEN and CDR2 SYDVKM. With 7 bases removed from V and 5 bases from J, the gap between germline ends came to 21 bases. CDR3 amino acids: CASIDMTSNRHEQYF. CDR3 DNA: TGTGCCAGCATTGATATGACGTCGAACCGACACGAGCAGTACTTC.

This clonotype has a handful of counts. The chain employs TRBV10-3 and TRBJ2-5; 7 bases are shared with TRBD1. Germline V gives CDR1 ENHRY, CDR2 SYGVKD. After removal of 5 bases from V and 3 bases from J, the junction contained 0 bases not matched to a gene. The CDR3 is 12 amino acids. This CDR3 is CAISQGEETQYF. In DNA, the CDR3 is TGTGCCATCAGTCAGGGGGAAGAGACCCAGTACTTC.

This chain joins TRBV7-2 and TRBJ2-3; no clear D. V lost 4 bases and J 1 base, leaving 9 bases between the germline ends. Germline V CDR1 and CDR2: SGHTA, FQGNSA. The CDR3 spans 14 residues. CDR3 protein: CASSSWFGTDTQYF. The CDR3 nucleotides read TGTGCCAGCAGCTCCTGGTTCGGCACAGATACGCAGTATTTT.

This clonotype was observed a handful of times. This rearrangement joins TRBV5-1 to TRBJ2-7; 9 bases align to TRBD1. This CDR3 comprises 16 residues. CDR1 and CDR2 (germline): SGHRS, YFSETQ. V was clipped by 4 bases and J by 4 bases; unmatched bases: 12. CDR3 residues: CASSLLPPGQGYEQYF. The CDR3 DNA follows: TGCGCCAGCAGCCTGCTCCCACCGGGACAGGGTTACGAGCAGTACTTC. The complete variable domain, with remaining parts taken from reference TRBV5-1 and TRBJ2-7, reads KAGVTQTPRYLIKTRGQQVTLSCSPISGHRSVSWYQQTPGQGLQFLFEYFSETQRNKGNFPGRFSGRQFSNSRSEMNVSTLELGDSALYLCASSLLPPGQGYEQYFGPGTRLTVT.

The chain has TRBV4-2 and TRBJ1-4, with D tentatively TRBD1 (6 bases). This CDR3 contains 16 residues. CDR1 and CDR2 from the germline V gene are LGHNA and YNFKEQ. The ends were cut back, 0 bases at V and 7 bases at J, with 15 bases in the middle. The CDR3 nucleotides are TGTGCCAGCAGCCAAGATGTCGGGGGCTCTCGTGAAAAACTGTTTTTT. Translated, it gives CASSQDVGGSREKLFF.

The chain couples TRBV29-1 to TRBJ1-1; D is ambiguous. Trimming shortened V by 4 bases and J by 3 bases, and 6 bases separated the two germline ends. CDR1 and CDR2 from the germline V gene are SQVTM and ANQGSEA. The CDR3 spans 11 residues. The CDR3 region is CSVGGDTEAFF. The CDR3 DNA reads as TGCAGCGTTGGGGGAGACACTGAAGCTTTCTTT.